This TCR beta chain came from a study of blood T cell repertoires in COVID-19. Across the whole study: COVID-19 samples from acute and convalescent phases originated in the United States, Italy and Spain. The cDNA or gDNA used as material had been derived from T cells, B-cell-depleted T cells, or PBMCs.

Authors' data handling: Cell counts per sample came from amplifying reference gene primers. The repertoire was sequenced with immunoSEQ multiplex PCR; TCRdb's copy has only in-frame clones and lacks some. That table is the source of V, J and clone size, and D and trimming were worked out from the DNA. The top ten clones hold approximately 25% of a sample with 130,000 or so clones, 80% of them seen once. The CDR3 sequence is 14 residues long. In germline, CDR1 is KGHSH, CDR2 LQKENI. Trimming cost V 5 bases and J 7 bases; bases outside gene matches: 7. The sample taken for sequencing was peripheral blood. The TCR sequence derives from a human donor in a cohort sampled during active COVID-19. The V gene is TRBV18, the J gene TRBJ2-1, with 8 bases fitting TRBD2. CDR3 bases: TGTGCCAGCTCAACGGGACTAGAAGGGAATGAGCAGTTCTTC. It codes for CASSTGLEGNEQFF.